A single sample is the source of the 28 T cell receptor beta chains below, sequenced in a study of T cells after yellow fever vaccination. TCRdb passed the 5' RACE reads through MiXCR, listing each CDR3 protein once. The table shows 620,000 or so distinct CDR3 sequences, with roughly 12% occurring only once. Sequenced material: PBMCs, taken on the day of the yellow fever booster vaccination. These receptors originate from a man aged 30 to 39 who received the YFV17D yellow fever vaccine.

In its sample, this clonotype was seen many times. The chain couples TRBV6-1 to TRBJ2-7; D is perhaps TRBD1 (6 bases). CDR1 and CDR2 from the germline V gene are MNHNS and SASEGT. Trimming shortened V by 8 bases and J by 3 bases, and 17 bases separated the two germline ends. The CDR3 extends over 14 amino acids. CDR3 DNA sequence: TGTGCCAGCTCAAAGGGACAAGGTATCTACGAGCAGTACTTC. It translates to CASSKGQGIYEQYF.

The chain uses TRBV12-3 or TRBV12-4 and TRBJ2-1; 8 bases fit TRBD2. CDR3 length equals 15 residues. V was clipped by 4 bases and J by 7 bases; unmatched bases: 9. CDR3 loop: CASSYTGGPWNEQFF. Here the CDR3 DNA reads TGTGCCAGCAGTTACACGGGAGGGCCTTGGAATGAGCAGTTCTTC.

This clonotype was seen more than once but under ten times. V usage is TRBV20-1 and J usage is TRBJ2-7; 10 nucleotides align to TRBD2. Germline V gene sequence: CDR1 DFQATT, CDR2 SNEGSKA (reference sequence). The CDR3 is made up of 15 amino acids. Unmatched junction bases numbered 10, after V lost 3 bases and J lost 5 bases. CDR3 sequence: CSASGGSGRFNEQYF. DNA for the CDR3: TGCAGTGCTAGTGGTGGTAGCGGGAGGTTCAACGAGCAGTACTTC.

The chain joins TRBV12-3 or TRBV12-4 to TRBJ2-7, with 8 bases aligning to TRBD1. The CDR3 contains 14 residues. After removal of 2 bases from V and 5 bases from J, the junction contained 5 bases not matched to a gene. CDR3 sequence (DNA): TGTGCCAGCAGTTTACGGACAGGGACCCACGAGCAGTACTTC. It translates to CASSLRTGTHEQYF.

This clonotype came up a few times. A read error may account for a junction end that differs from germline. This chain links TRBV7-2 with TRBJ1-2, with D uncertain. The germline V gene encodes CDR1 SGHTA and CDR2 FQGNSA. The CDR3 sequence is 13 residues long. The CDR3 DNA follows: TGTGCCAGCAGCTTAGCGAGTGGAGAGGGCCCATCCTTC. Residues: CASSLASGEGPSF.

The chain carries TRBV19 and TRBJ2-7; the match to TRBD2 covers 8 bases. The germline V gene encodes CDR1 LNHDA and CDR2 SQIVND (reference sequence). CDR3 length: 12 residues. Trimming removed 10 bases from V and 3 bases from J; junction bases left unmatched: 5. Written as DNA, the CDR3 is TGTGCCAATAGCGGGGCGAACTACGAGCAGTACTTC. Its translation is CANSGANYEQYF. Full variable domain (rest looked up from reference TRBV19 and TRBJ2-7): DGGITQSPKYLFRKEGQNVTLSCEQNLNHDAMYWYRQDPGQGLRLIYYSQIVNDFQKGDIAEGYSVSREKKESFPLTVTSAQKNPTAFYLCANSGANYEQYFGPGTRLTVT.

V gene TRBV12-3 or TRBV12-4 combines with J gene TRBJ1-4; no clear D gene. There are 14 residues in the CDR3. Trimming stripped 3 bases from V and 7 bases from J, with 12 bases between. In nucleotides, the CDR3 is TGTGCCAGCAGTTTCCGGGATTTCCGTGAAAAACTGTTTTTT. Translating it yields CASSFRDFREKLFF.

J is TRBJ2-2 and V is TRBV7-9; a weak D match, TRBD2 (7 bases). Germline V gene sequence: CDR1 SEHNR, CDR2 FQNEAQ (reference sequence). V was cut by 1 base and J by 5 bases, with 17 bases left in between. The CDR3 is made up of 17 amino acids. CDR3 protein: CASSLVLGGPQTGELFF. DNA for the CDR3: TGTGCCAGCAGCTTAGTGCTCGGGGGGCCCCAAACCGGGGAGCTGTTTTTT.

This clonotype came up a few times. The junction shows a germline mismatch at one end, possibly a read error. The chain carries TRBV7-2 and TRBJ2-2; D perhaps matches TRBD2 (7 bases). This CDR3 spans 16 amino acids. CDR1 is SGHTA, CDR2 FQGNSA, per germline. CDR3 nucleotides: TGTGCCAGCAGCCTAGCGGCGGGGGCTCGGACCGGGGAGCTGTTTTTT. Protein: CASSLAAGARTGELFF.

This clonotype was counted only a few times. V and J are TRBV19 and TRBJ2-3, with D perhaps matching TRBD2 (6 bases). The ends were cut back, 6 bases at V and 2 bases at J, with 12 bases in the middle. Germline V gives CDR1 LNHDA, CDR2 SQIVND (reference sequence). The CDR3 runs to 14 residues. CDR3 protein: CASSHGRFTDTQYF. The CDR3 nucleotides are TGTGCCAGTAGCCATGGGAGGTTCACAGATACGCAGTATTTT. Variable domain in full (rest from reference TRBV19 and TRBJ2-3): DGGITQSPKYLFRKEGQNVTLSCEQNLNHDAMYWYRQDPGQGLRLIYYSQIVNDFQKGDIAEGYSVSREKKESFPLTVTSAQKNPTAFYLCASSHGRFTDTQYFGPGTRLTVL.

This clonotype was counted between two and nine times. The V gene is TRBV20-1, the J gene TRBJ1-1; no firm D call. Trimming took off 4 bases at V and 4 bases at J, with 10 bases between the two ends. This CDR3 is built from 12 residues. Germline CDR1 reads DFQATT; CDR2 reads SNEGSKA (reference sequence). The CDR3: CSATRPTTEAFF. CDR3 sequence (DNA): TGCAGTGCTACCCGACCTACCACTGAAGCTTTCTTT.

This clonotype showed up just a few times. This CDR3 is CASSPSERSNQPQHF. The CDR3 nucleotides read TGTGCCAGCAGCCCCTCTGAAAGGAGCAATCAGCCCCAGCATTTT. V usage is TRBV4-2 and J usage is TRBJ1-5; no reliable D call. The germline V gene encodes CDR1 LGHNA and CDR2 YNFKEQ. Trimming left V 4 bases short and J 1 base short, with 11 bases between. The CDR3 has 15 amino acids.

CDR3 sequence (DNA): TGTGCCAGCAGCTTGGGTAGTGCAGGGAACGGTGGCTACACCTTC. This encodes CASSLGSAGNGGYTF. J is TRBJ1-2 and V is TRBV5-4, with D maybe TRBD1 (5 bases). From germline, CDR1 is SGHNT and CDR2 YYREEE (reference sequence). V was clipped by 0 bases and J by 7 bases, with 16 bases between them. The CDR3 sequence is 15 residues long.

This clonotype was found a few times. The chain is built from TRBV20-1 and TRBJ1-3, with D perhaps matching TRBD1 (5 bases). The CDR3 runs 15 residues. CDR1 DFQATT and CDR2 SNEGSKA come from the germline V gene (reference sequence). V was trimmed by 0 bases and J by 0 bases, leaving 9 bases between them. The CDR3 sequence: CSARDFRGSGNTIYF. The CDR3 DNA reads TGCAGTGCTAGAGATTTTAGGGGCTCTGGAAACACCATATATTTT.

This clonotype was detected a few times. The CDR3 coding sequence is TGTGCCAGCAGCTTAAAGACCTCTCTTGGGACATTGTTCACCGGGGAGCTGTTTTTT. Its translation is CASSLKTSLGTLFTGELFF. The chain couples TRBV13 to TRBJ2-2, with D maybe TRBD1 (6 bases). V was cut by 2 bases and J by 4 bases, with 23 bases left in between. The germline V gene has CDR1 PRHDT and CDR2 FYEKMQ (reference sequence). The CDR3 contains 19 residues.

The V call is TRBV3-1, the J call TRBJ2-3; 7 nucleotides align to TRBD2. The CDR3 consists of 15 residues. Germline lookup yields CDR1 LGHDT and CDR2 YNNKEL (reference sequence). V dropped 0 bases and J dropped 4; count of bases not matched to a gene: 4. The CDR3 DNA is TGTGCCAGCAGCCAAGACGGGAGGATATCAGATACGCAGTATTTT. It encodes CASSQDGRISDTQYF.

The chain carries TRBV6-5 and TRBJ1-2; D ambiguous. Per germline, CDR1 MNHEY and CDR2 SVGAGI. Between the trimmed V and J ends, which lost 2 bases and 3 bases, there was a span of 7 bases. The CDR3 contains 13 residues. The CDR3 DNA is TGTGCCAGCAGTTACAAGACCGACTATGGCTACACCTTC. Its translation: CASSYKTDYGYTF.

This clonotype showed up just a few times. CDR3 sequence (DNA): TGCAGTGCTAGAGCTCGGACAGGGGGCTTCACTGGGGCCAACGTCCTGACTTTC. This gives the protein CSARARTGGFTGANVLTF. The chain joins TRBV20-1 to TRBJ2-6, with TRBD1 matching 11 bases. CDR1 DFQATT and CDR2 SNEGSKA come from the germline V gene (reference sequence). The ends lost 1 base at V and 2 bases at J; junction bases unmatched: 7. This CDR3 is 18 amino acids long.

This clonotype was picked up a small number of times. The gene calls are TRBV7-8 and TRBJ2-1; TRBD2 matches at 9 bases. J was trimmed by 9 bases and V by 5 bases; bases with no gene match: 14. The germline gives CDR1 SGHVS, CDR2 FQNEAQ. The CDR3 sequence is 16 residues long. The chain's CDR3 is CASSPRGVAGVFEQFF. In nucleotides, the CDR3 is TGTGCCAGCAGCCCCCGCGGGGTAGCGGGAGTATTTGAGCAGTTCTTC.

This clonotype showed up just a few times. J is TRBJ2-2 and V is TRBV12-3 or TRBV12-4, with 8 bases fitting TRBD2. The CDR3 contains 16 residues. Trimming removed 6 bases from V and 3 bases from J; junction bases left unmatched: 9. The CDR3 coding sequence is TGTGCCAGCAGCCTCGGGCAGCGGGAGTACACCGGGGAGCTGTTTTTT. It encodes CASSLGQREYTGELFF.

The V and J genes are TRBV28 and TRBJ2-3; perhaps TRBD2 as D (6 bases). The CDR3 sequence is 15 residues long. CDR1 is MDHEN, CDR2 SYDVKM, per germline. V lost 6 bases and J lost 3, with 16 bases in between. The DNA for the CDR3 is TGTGCCAGCAGCTGGCAGCGGGCGGAAACAGATACGCAGTATTTT. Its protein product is CASSWQRAETDTQYF.

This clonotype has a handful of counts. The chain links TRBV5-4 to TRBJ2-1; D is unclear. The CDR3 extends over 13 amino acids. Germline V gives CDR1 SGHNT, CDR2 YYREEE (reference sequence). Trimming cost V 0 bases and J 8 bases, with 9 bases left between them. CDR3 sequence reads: CASSLDAGYEQFF. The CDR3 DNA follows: TGTGCCAGCAGCTTGGATGCCGGCTATGAGCAGTTCTTC.

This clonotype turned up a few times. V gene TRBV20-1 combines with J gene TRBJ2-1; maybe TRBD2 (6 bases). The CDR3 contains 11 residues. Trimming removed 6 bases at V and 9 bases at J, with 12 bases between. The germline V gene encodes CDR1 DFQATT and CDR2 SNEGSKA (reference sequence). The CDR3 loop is CSAPVGGEQFF. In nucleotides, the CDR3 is TGCAGTGCCCCGGTGGGGGGTGAGCAGTTCTTC.

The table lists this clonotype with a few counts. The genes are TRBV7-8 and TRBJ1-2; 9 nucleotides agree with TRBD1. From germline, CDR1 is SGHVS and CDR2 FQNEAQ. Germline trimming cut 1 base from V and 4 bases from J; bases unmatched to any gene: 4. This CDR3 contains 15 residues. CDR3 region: CASSLDTGGRYGYTF. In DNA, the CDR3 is TGTGCCAGCAGCTTAGACACAGGGGGCCGCTATGGCTACACCTTC.

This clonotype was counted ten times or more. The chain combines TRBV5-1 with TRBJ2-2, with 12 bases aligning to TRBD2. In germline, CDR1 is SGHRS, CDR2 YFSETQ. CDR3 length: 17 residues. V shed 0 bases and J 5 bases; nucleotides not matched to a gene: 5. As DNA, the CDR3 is TGCGCCAGCAGCTTGGAACCACTAGCGGGAGGAACCGGGGAGCTGTTTTTT. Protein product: CASSLEPLAGGTGELFF.

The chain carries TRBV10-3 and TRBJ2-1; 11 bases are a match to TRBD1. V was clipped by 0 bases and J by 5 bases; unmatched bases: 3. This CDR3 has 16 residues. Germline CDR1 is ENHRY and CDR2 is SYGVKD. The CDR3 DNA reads TGTGCCATCAGTGAGTCGTGGACAGGGGGCAACAATGAGCAGTTCTTC. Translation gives CAISESWTGGNNEQFF.

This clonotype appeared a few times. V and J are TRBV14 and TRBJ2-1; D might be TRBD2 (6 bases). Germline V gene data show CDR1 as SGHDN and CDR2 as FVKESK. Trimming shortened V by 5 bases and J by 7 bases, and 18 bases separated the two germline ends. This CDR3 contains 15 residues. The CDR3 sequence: CASSKGPTSRNEQFF. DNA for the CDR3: TGTGCCAGCAGCAAGGGACCGACTAGTAGGAATGAGCAGTTCTTC.

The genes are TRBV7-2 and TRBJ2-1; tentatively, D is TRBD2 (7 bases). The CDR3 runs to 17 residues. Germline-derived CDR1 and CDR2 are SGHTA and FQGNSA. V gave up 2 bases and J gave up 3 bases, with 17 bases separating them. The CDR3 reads CASSLTTGGQIYNEQFF. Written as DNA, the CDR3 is TGTGCCAGCAGCTTAACCACCGGGGGGCAGATCTACAATGAGCAGTTCTTC.